This T cell receptor beta chain appears in the sequencing data of a study of identical twins. This clonotype was counted many times. Its antigen remains unknown. The study's findings and limits: Twins' excess sharing was less marked for out-of-frame beta sequences. A partial confounding effect on zero-insertion analyses could come from invariant MAIT and iNKT cells.

No donor was unhealthy or non-Caucasian. Unique molecular identifiers were present on cDNA, and template switching added a universal primer site. Each CDR3 protein gets one entry after TCRdb re-called the 5' RACE reads with MiXCR. This sample carries approximately 700,000 distinct CDR3 sequences, 6.1% of them seen once, and the ten largest clones take around 2%. The sequence was collected from a young man in good health. The sequencing input was naive T cells sorted from blood.

The CDR3 coding sequence is TGTGCCAGCAGCCCAGCGGGCAGCGGCCCAAGCCCCTACAATGAGCAGTTCTTC. Translating it yields CASSPAGSGPSPYNEQFF. The chain carries TRBV5-4 and TRBJ2-1; maybe TRBD2 (6 bases). The V end lost 4 bases, the J end lost 2 bases, and 22 bases lay between the germline ends. The CDR3 totals 18 residues. Germline loops: CDR1 SGHNT, CDR2 YYREEE (reference sequence). The full variable domain, in which reference TRBV5-4 and TRBJ2-1 provide the parts outside the CDR3, is ETGVTQSPTHLIKTRGQQVTLRCSSQSGHNTVSWYQQALGQGPQFIFQYYREEENGRGNFPPRFSGLQFPNYSSELNVNALELDDSALYLCASSPAGSGPSPYNEQFFGPGTRLTVL.